This TCR beta chain appears in the sequencing data of a study of blood T cell repertoires in COVID-19. At the level of the study: The United States, Italy and Spain supplied acute and convalescent COVID-19 samples. PBMCs, B-cell-depleted T cells, or T cells provided the cDNA or gDNA that made up the material.

Original processing notes: By means of reference gene primer amplification, nucleated cell counts were estimated. TCRdb's copy holds only in-frame clones and misses some; the assay was immunoSEQ multiplex PCR. The V and J calls and clone size are taken from that table; D and trimming were inferred from the DNA. The sample includes roughly 250,000 clones, about 88% of them seen just once. V dropped 5 bases and J dropped 0 bases, with 19 bases sitting between them. This CDR3 has 17 residues. The germline gives CDR1 SGHNT, CDR2 YENEEA. The chain links TRBV11-3 to TRBJ1-2; TRBD1 might be the D (6 bases). The origin of this receptor is a woman between 40 and 50 years old who had recovered from COVID-19. Sequencing was carried out using peripheral blood. This chain's CDR3 is CASSPSGGGTANYGYTF. In nucleotides, the CDR3 is TGTGCCAGCAGCCCCAGTGGGGGGGGCACAGCTAACTATGGCTACACCTTC.